This entry lists 15 T cell receptor beta chains sequenced from one sample in a study of cytomegalovirus exposure and HLA in healthy donors. PCR primers comprised 60 Vbeta and 13 Jbeta primers. TCRdb's table, derived via immunoSEQ multiplex PCR, lists solely in-frame clones and lacks some. In the table there are around 180,000 clones, 71% of which are singletons. The source material was PBMCs. The receptors were gathered from a girl aged 10 to 17 in good health and CMV-seronegative.

The chain couples TRBV7-3 to TRBJ2-1, with 7 bases matching TRBD1. The V gene's germline CDR1 is SGHTA and CDR2 FQGTGA. With V trimmed by 2 bases and J by 9 bases, 4 bases remained unmatched. CDR3 length: 13 amino acids. CDR3 protein: CASSLDRAGEQFF. DNA for the CDR3: TGTGCCAGCAGCTTAGACAGGGCCGGTGAGCAGTTCTTC.

The chain links TRBV6-1 to TRBJ2-1, with TRBD2 matching 8 bases. J was trimmed by 8 bases and V by 2 bases; bases with no gene match: 8. The CDR3 contains 15 residues. Germline CDR1 and CDR2: MNHNS and SASEGT. DNA for the CDR3: TGTGCCAGCAGTGAACGGGTCGGGGGGGCGTATGAGCAGTTCTTC. Protein: CASSERVGGAYEQFF.

The chain combines TRBV19 with TRBJ1-6; unclear D gene. This CDR3 comprises 12 residues. The V end was cut by 1 base, the J end by 7 bases, with 2 bases between. Germline lookup yields CDR1 LNHDA and CDR2 SQIVND (reference sequence). The CDR3 nucleotides read TGTGCCAGTAGTATAGCAAATTCACCCCTCCACTTT. Translating gives CASSIANSPLHF.

The chain carries TRBV7-9 and TRBJ2-1; 8 bases are shared with TRBD2. The length of the CDR3 is 14 residues. With 0 bases clipped from V and 8 bases from J, the junction kept 3 bases outside the gene matches. Per germline, CDR1 SEHNR and CDR2 FQNEAQ (reference sequence). Written as DNA, the CDR3 is TGTGCCAGCAGCTTAGCGATGCGGGAGGATGAGCAGTTCTTC. This translates into CASSLAMREDEQFF.

The V gene is TRBV12-5, the J gene TRBJ1-1, with D unresolved. Germline V gene lookup returns CDR1 LGHNT and CDR2 FRNRAP. This CDR3 comprises 12 residues. V dropped 8 bases and J dropped 2 bases, with 9 bases sitting between them. CDR3 coding DNA: TGTGCTAGTACGAGAGAAAACACTGAAGCTTTCTTT. Its protein product is CASTRENTEAFF.

This rearrangement joins TRBV13 to TRBJ2-5; TRBD1 agrees at 9 bases. V gave up 6 bases and J gave up 3 bases; unmatched junction bases: 5. CDR1 and CDR2 from the germline V gene are PRHDT and FYEKMQ (reference sequence). This CDR3 is built from 14 residues. CDR3 protein: CASRITGGEETQYF. DNA of the CDR3: TGTGCCAGCAGAATAACAGGGGGCGAAGAGACCCAGTACTTC.

The chain couples TRBV20-1 to TRBJ2-5; the D is unclear. There are 11 residues in the CDR3. Germline V gives CDR1 DFQATT, CDR2 SNEGSKA (reference sequence). Trimming pared 7 bases from V and 7 bases from J, leaving 13 bases between. The CDR3 reads CSGEQAGTQYF. As DNA, the CDR3 is TGCAGTGGAGAGCAAGCTGGGACCCAGTACTTC.

The chain couples TRBV6-1 to TRBJ1-3, with D uncertain. V lost 1 base and J 3 bases, leaving 16 bases between the germline ends. Germline V lookup: CDR1 MNHNS, CDR2 SASEGT. CDR3 length: 17 amino acids. This CDR3 is CASSEERSRSDGNTIYF. The CDR3 nucleotides read TGTGCCAGCAGTGAAGAGCGAAGTCGTTCAGATGGAAACACCATATATTTT.

V is TRBV29-1 and J is TRBJ1-1; 8 bases are shared with TRBD1. V was clipped by 4 bases and J by 5 bases; unmatched bases: 18. This CDR3 region has 17 residues. Germline CDR1 is SQVTM and CDR2 is ANQGSEA. The CDR3 here is CSVAGQGGGRWATEAFF. CDR3 nucleotides: TGCAGCGTTGCCGGACAGGGAGGGGGTAGGTGGGCGACTGAAGCTTTCTTT.

V is TRBV5-6 and J is TRBJ1-1, with 7 bases fitting TRBD1. This CDR3 is 16 amino acids long. Per the germline V gene, CDR1 is SGHDT and CDR2 is YYEEEE. Losses at the gene ends were 3 bases for V and 6 bases for J; bases not matched to a gene: 14. Here the CDR3 DNA reads TGTGCCAGCAGCTCTTCGGACAGGTTCCTCTACCCTGAAGCTTTCTTT. This sequence encodes CASSSSDRFLYPEAFF. The full variable domain, completed using reference TRBV5-6 and TRBJ1-1, is DAGVTQSPTHLIKTRGQQVTLRCSPKSGHDTVSWYQQALGQGPQFIFQYYEEEERQRGNFPDRFSGHQFPNYSSELNVNALLLGDSALYLCASSSSDRFLYPEAFFGQGTRLTVV.

The genes are TRBV18 and TRBJ2-7; D is unresolved. CDR1 is KGHSH and CDR2 is LQKENI in the germline V gene. This CDR3 region has 14 residues. Trimming took off 3 bases at V and 3 bases at J, with 12 bases between the two ends. The CDR3 nucleotides read TGTGCCAGCTCACCCCTACCGAAGAACTACGAGCAGTACTTC. Translating it yields CASSPLPKNYEQYF. Using reference TRBV18 and TRBJ2-7 for the parts outside the CDR3, the full variable domain is NAGVMQNPRHLVRRRGQEARLRCSPMKGHSHVYWYRQLPEEGLKFMVYLQKENIIDESGMPKERFSAEFPKEGPSILRIQQVVRGDSAAYFCASSPLPKNYEQYFGPGTRLTVT.

The chain uses TRBV5-1 and TRBJ2-1; 8 positions agree with TRBD1. The CDR3 sequence is 14 residues long. The germline V gene encodes CDR1 SGHRS and CDR2 YFSETQ. V lost 3 bases, J lost 14 bases, and 13 bases stayed unmatched. As DNA, the CDR3 is TGCGCCAGCAGCTGGATCCTCGGGACAGGCGGGGAGTTCTTC. Protein sequence: CASSWILGTGGEFF.

Only a few counts were recorded for this clone. The rearrangement joins TRBV19 to TRBJ1-5, with D possibly matching TRBD1 (5 bases). The ends were cut back, 5 bases at V and 6 bases at J, with 11 bases in the middle. CDR1 and CDR2 (germline): LNHDA, SQIVND (reference sequence). The CDR3 runs to 13 residues. The CDR3 loop is CASSSPGGQPQHF. The CDR3 DNA follows: TGTGCCAGTAGTTCACCCGGGGGTCAGCCCCAGCATTTT.

This chain joins TRBV10-2 and TRBJ1-2, with 10 bases identical to TRBD1. Looked up from germline, CDR1 is WSHSY and CDR2 is SAAADI. CDR3 length: 13 residues. The J segment lost 2 bases and the V segment lost 6 bases, leaving 0 bases of the junction unmatched. The CDR3 nucleotides read TGCGCCAGCAGGGACAGGGGGAACTATGGCTACACCTTC. It yields the protein CASRDRGNYGYTF.

This sequence joins TRBV19 and TRBJ2-2; 7 bases agree with TRBD2. The CDR3 is made up of 14 amino acids. The germline gives CDR1 LNHDA, CDR2 SQIVND (reference sequence). DNA for the CDR3: TGTGCATCGCACACTAGCGCGGGAACCGGGGAGCTGTTTTTT. Amino acid sequence: CASHTSAGTGELFF.